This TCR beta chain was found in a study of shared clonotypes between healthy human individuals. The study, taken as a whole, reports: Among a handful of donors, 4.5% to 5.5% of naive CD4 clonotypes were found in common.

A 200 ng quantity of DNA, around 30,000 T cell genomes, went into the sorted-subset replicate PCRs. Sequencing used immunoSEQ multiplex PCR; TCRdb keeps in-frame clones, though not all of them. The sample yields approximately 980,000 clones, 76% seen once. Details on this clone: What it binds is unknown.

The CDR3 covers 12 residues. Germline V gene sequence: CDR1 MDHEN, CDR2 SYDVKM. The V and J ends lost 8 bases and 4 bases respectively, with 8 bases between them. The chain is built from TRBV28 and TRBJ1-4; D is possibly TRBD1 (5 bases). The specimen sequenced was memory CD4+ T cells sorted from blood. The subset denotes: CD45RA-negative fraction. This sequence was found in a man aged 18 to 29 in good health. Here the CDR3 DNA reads TGTGCCAGCGGGACGGGTAATGAAAAACTGTTTTTT. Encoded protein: CASGTGNEKLFF.